A selection of T cell receptor beta chains follows, all from one sample in a study of a mutant IDH1 vaccine in newly diagnosed glioma. Here immunoSEQ multiplex PCR was the method, and the copy in TCRdb shows in-frame clones only, minus some. Among fewer than 50,000 clones, around 78% were seen once, and the ten largest hold just over 9%. This specimen was PBMCs, taken from a glioma patient treated with radiotherapy, temozolomide or both. These receptors were taken from a man aged 35-49 years with glioma. Some clones in this sample may be carry-over from other donors' samples. Both conserved end residues are part of each CDR3. The D gene is left open where the match is weak. Expanded clones get a size class; other rows say once, few or many, or leave the size out.

TRBV19	.	.	TRBJ2-5	CASSINREETQYF	TGTGCCAGTAGTATTAACAGGGAAGAGACCCAGTACTTC
TRBV11-2	.	.	TRBJ1-1	CASSLGGLTEAFF	TGTGCCAGCAGCTTAGGGGGGCTTACTGAAGCTTTCTTT
TRBV27	.	.	TRBJ1-5	CASSLRGAVQPQHF	TGTGCCAGCAGTTTAAGAGGGGCCGTTCAGCCCCAGCATTTT
TRBV4-1	TRBD1	.	TRBJ1-5	CASSPRGRGIPTNNQPQHF	TGCGCCAGCAGCCCCAGGGGGCGTGGGATACCGACGAACAATCAGCCCCAGCATTTT
TRBV18	TRBD2	.	TRBJ2-2	CASSPRLAGETGELFF	TGTGCCAGCTCACCAAGGCTAGCGGGAGAGACCGGGGAGCTGTTTTTT
TRBV6-5	TRBD1	.	TRBJ2-7	CASSRSTGGRYEQYF	TGTGCCAGCAGTAGATCGACAGGGGGACGCTACGAGCAGTACTTC
TRBV27	.	.	TRBJ1-1	CASSLLPVRPNTEAFF	TGTGCCAGCAGTTTATTACCCGTCCGGCCGAACACTGAAGCTTTCTTT
TRBV6-1	.	.	TRBJ1-3	CASSILGSTGNTIYF	TGTGCCAGCAGTATCCTGGGTAGTACTGGAAACACCATATATTTT
TRBV14	TRBD1	.	TRBJ2-5	CASSRIVRGPGETQYF	TGTGCCAGCAGCCGGATAGTCAGGGGGCCGGGAGAGACCCAGTACTTC
TRBV11-3	.	few	TRBJ2-2	CASSLSAVGELFF	TGTGCCAGCAGCTTGAGTGCGGTCGGGGAGCTGTTTTTT
TRBV4-1	TRBD1	.	TRBJ2-3	CASRQNPGQGWDTQYF	TGCGCCAGCAGACAAAACCCGGGACAGGGATGGGATACGCAGTATTTT
TRBV6-5	.	.	TRBJ1-6	CASSYLGGNSPLHF	TGTGCCAGCAGTTACCTAGGGGGGAATTCACCCCTCCACTTT
TRBV6-5	.	.	TRBJ2-7	CASSYRGAGASNEQYF	TGTGCCAGCAGTTACCGAGGCGCAGGGGCTAGCAACGAGCAGTACTTC